These 14 T cell receptor beta chains were sequenced from one sample in a study of OX40 agonist ivuxolimab in advanced cancers. Library method: the immunoSEQ multiplex PCR assay. The clones in this table, taken by TCRdb from immuneACCESS, are in-frame only. Not every clone is retained; where verified, under half of the shortfall comes from an unresolved V gene, and the cause of the rest is unknown. The sample profile shows approximately 51,000 clones; around 77% of them were found once. Under 2.5% of the sample rests with the top ten. The starting material was CD4+ or CD8+ T cells sorted from blood, obtained in a trial of the OX40 agonist ivuxolimab. The receptors were sampled from an adult with an advanced solid tumor such as melanoma, head and neck, liver or kidney cancer.

This clone occurred once. The chain has TRBV10-1 and TRBJ2-5; D gene unclear. In germline, CDR1 is WNHNN, CDR2 SYGVQD (reference sequence). CDR3 size: 13 residues. Between the trimmed V and J ends, which lost 2 bases and 1 base, there was a span of 5 bases. As DNA, the CDR3 is TGCGCCAGCAGTGAGAATGTCCAAGAGACCCAGTACTTC. It is translated as CASSENVQETQYF.

This sequence joins TRBV7-3 and TRBJ1-4; D is undetermined. The V gene lost 5 bases and the J gene lost 7 bases, with 5 bases spanning the gap. The V gene's germline CDR1 is SGHTA and CDR2 FQGTGA. The CDR3 spans 11 residues. The CDR3 nucleotides read TGTGCCAGCAGCCCCGGTGAAAAACTGTTTTTT. This codes for CASSPGEKLFF.

The V call is TRBV7-3, the J call TRBJ1-2, with D maybe TRBD1 (5 bases). The length of the CDR3 is 13 residues. Germline V lookup: CDR1 SGHTA, CDR2 FQGTGA. V was pared by 5 bases and J by 4 bases, with 11 bases between. The CDR3 bases are TGTGCCAGCAGCCCACAGGAAGGCTATGGCTACACCTTC. It encodes CASSPQEGYGYTF.

This chain links TRBV28 with TRBJ1-6; D is ambiguous. V dropped 2 bases and J dropped 9 bases, with 11 bases sitting between them. The length of the CDR3 is 14 residues. Germline CDR1 is MDHEN and CDR2 is SYDVKM. DNA of the CDR3: TGTGCCAGCAGTTTAGAGGCCTTTAGTTCACCCCTCCACTTT. The encoded protein is CASSLEAFSSPLHF.

The chain carries TRBV4-1 and TRBJ1-6, with 9 bases that match TRBD1. CDR1 is MGHRA and CDR2 is YSYEKL in the germline V gene. V trimming: 0 bases; J trimming: 11 bases; junction bases outside the gene matches: 11. The CDR3 has 17 residues. The DNA of the CDR3 is TGCGCCAGCAGCCAAGACCCCCCACAGGGGGCCGGGACACCCCTCCACTTT. It codes for CASSQDPPQGAGTPLHF.

The chain is built from TRBV29-1 and TRBJ1-2; TRBD1 aligns across 9 bases. CDR1 is SQVTM, CDR2 ANQGSEA, per germline. With V trimmed by 3 bases and J by 8 bases, 4 bases remained unmatched. The CDR3 length is 12 residues. CDR3 loop: CSVDPGQGGYTF. DNA for the CDR3: TGCAGCGTTGACCCGGGACAGGGCGGCTACACCTTC. The whole variable domain, filled in from reference TRBV29-1 and TRBJ1-2, reads SAVISQKPSRDICQRGTSLTIQCQVDSQVTMMFWYRQQPGQSLTLIATANQGSEATYESGFVIDKFPISRPNLTFSTLTVSNMSPEDSSIYLCSVDPGQGGYTFGSGTRLTVV.

This chain connects TRBV7-3 to TRBJ1-1; D unclear. The germline V gene has CDR1 SGHTA and CDR2 FQGTGA. V shed 0 bases and J shed 5 bases, with 7 bases lying between them. The CDR3 contains 13 residues. DNA of the CDR3: TGTGCCAGCAGCTTAACAGGGTTAACTGAAGCTTTCTTT. It translates to CASSLTGLTEAFF.

The rearrangement uses TRBV4-1 and TRBJ1-5, with a possible D match to TRBD1 (5 bases). The V gene's germline CDR1 is MGHRA and CDR2 YSYEKL. This CDR3 comprises 13 residues. V was pared by 4 bases and J by 10 bases, with 14 bases between. In DNA form, the CDR3 reads TGCGCCAGCAGCCGAGCGGGACTGAGTCCCCAGCATTTT. It yields the protein CASSRAGLSPQHF.

The chain combines TRBV18 with TRBJ1-5, with 10 bases that match TRBD1. Germline V gene sequence: CDR1 KGHSH, CDR2 LQKENI. The CDR3 has 16 amino acids. Trimming cost V 2 bases and J 6 bases; bases outside gene matches: 7. The CDR3 loop reads CASSPTADRGVQPQHF. The DNA of the CDR3 is TGTGCCAGCTCACCAACCGCGGACAGGGGGGTTCAGCCCCAGCATTTT.

In its sample, this clone was seen a few times. This sequence joins TRBV5-1 and TRBJ2-2, with D possibly called TRBD1 or TRBD2 (6 bases each). V was pared by 5 bases and J by 4 bases, with 15 bases between. There are 15 residues in the CDR3. The germline CDR1 and CDR2 sequences are SGHRS and YFSETQ. CDR3 in DNA: TGCGCCAGCAGTCGCGGGACACTCGGCACCGGGGAGCTGTTTTTT. Translating gives CASSRGTLGTGELFF.

V gene TRBV5-1 combines with J gene TRBJ1-1; no clear D gene. V gave up 4 bases and J gave up 1 base, with 11 bases separating them. CDR1 and CDR2 from the germline V gene are SGHRS and YFSETQ. This CDR3 contains 14 residues. The CDR3 protein is CASSLSSSNTEAFF. As DNA, the CDR3 is TGCGCCAGCAGCCTGAGCAGTTCGAACACTGAAGCTTTCTTT.

This clone showed up just a few times. The chain uses TRBV5-1 and TRBJ2-5, with D uncertain. Germline V CDR1 and CDR2: SGHRS, YFSETQ. Trimming removed 9 bases at V and 0 bases at J, with 15 bases between. CDR3 length equals 14 residues. The chain's CDR3 is CATRVETNQETQYF. The DNA of the CDR3 is TGCGCCACCCGGGTGGAGACGAACCAAGAGACCCAGTACTTC.

The chain recombines TRBV4-1 with TRBJ2-2; TRBD2 matches 10 bases. Germline CDR1 is MGHRA and CDR2 is YSYEKL. CDR3 length equals 17 residues. V was pared by 2 bases and J by 1 base, with 4 bases of the junction left unmatched. The CDR3 loop is CASSQSSGRRNTGELFF. The CDR3 DNA follows: TGCGCCAGCAGCCAATCTAGCGGGAGACGGAACACCGGGGAGCTGTTTTTT.

The chain employs TRBV4-1 and TRBJ2-5; the match to TRBD1 covers 8 bases. Per germline, CDR1 MGHRA and CDR2 YSYEKL. The CDR3 extends over 14 amino acids. V lost 4 bases and J lost 5; bases outside the gene matches: 6. The CDR3 sequence is CASSRVRGPETQYF. The CDR3, as DNA: TGCGCCAGCAGCCGAGTCAGGGGGCCTGAGACCCAGTACTTC.